The 22 T cell receptor beta chains presented below share a single source sample, sequenced in a study of CD8+ T cells in alopecia areata. Extracted RNA was reverse transcribed into cDNA, the sequencing template. Here immunoSEQ multiplex PCR was the method, and the copy in TCRdb shows in-frame clones only, minus some. Of about 150,000 clones in the sample, approximately 60% were seen once. The source material was CD8+ T cells sorted from blood. These receptors all come from a human donor in good health.

The V call is TRBV27, the J call TRBJ2-7; the D gene could be TRBD1 or TRBD2 (5 bases each). V lost 10 bases to trimming and J lost 3 bases, with 22 bases between them. Germline V gene lookup returns CDR1 MNHEY and CDR2 SMNVEV (reference sequence). This CDR3 is built from 15 residues. CDR3 loop: CATGATRTRGYEQYF. CDR3 DNA: TGTGCCACCGGGGCTACACGGACGAGGGGCTACGAGCAGTACTTC.

Only a few counts were recorded for this clone. The V gene is TRBV5-1, the J gene TRBJ2-2; D is unresolved. Germline values: CDR1 SGHRS, CDR2 YFSETQ. The CDR3 has 11 amino acids. V was cut by 7 bases and J by 2 bases, with 3 bases left in between. CDR3 nucleotides: TGCGCCAGCCACAACACCGGGGAGCTGTTTTTT. This gives the protein CASHNTGELFF.

This chain connects TRBV25-1 to TRBJ1-4; the D gene is possibly TRBD1 (5 bases). Trimming stripped 0 bases from V and 14 bases from J, with 13 bases between. The CDR3 covers 13 residues. In germline, CDR1 is MGHDK, CDR2 SYGVNS. CDR3: CASSEYTRGDLFF. The CDR3 coding sequence is TGTGCCAGCAGTGAATATACTCGGGGGGACCTGTTTTTT.

For this clone: This CDR3 is also generated by other DNA sequences in the sample. Written as DNA, the CDR3 is TGTGCCAGCAGCCCCGGGACTAGCGGGTACAATGAGCAGTTCTTC. Amino acid sequence: CASSPGTSGYNEQFF. This chain uses TRBV7-9 with TRBJ2-1, with TRBD2 matching 12 bases. The V and J ends lost 5 bases and 4 bases, in that order; junction bases with no gene match: 3. The CDR3 runs 15 residues. Germline CDR1 reads SEHNR; CDR2 reads FQNEAQ (reference sequence).

This clone was counted once. The chain couples TRBV6-6 to TRBJ1-2, with D unresolved. This CDR3 spans 15 amino acids. V lost 6 bases and J 3 bases, leaving 17 bases between the germline ends. The germline V gene encodes CDR1 MNHNY and CDR2 SVGAGI (reference sequence). This CDR3 reads CASSRGHDRHYGYTF. The CDR3 DNA reads TGTGCCAGCAGCCGTGGTCATGATCGGCACTATGGCTACACCTTC.

This chain uses TRBV29-1 with TRBJ1-2, with TRBD1 identical over 7 bases. The J segment lost 10 bases and the V segment lost 1 base, leaving 27 bases of the junction unmatched. In germline, CDR1 is SQVTM, CDR2 ANQGSEA. The CDR3 has 19 amino acids. In DNA form, the CDR3 reads TGCAGCGTTGAAGCAAGACAGAGGGGGCCGGCTTCTCTTTTGTCTTACTACACCTTC. It encodes CSVEARQRGPASLLSYYTF. The full variable domain, with the rest looked up from reference TRBV29-1 and TRBJ1-2, is SAVISQKPSRDICQRGTSLTIQCQVDSQVTMMFWYRQQPGQSLTLIATANQGSEATYESGFVIDKFPISRPNLTFSTLTVSNMSPEDSSIYLCSVEARQRGPASLLSYYTFGSGTRLTVV.

The J gene is TRBJ2-7, the V gene TRBV30; 13 nucleotides agree with TRBD2. The V gene's germline CDR1 is GTSNPN and CDR2 SVGIG (reference sequence). CDR3 length: 16 residues. J was trimmed by 0 bases and V by 5 bases; bases with no gene match: 7. CDR3 DNA: TGTGCCTGGGGGACTAGCGGGAACTTAAACTCCTACGAGCAGTACTTC. Translated, it gives CAWGTSGNLNSYEQYF.

This clone has a single count. This chain joins TRBV29-1 and TRBJ2-7; 8 positions agree with TRBD2. The CDR3 sequence is 13 residues long. Germline CDR1 and CDR2: SQVTM and ANQGSEA. The ends lost 5 bases at V and 3 bases at J; junction bases unmatched: 6. The CDR3 is CSVRTSLDYEQYF. CDR3 DNA sequence: TGCAGCGTTAGGACTAGCTTAGACTACGAGCAGTACTTC.

The chain couples TRBV6-6 to TRBJ1-2; tentatively, D is TRBD1 (5 bases). Germline assignment: CDR1 MNHNY and CDR2 SVGAGI (reference sequence). The CDR3 is 13 amino acids. V lost 2 bases and J lost 2, with 6 bases in between. CDR3 amino acids: CASSYRQNYGYTF. The CDR3 DNA follows: TGTGCCAGCAGTTACAGACAGAACTATGGCTACACCTTC.

The rearrangement uses TRBV9 and TRBJ1-3, with D unclear. This CDR3 has 14 amino acids. The V and J ends lost 0 bases and 2 bases respectively, with 6 bases between them. Germline V CDR1 and CDR2: SGDLS, YYNGEE. The CDR3 here is CASSVADTGNTIYF. The CDR3 DNA reads TGTGCCAGCAGCGTAGCCGACACTGGAAACACCATATATTTT.

The sample holds a few counts of this clone. The chain uses TRBV29-1 and TRBJ2-5; 7 bases are a match to TRBD2. Germline V gives CDR1 SQVTM, CDR2 ANQGSEA. CDR3 length: 14 amino acids. The V and J ends lost 5 bases and 2 bases, in that order; junction bases with no gene match: 8. The CDR3 bases are TGCAGCGTTACCCCGCTGGGAGGGCAAGAGACCCAGTACTTC. It codes for CSVTPLGGQETQYF. Full variable domain (rest looked up from reference TRBV29-1 and TRBJ2-5): SAVISQKPSRDICQRGTSLTIQCQVDSQVTMMFWYRQQPGQSLTLIATANQGSEATYESGFVIDKFPISRPNLTFSTLTVSNMSPEDSSIYLCSVTPLGGQETQYFGPGTRLLVL.

This clone came up a few times. The chain carries TRBV29-1 and TRBJ2-1, with D unclear. Trimming cost V 3 bases and J 5 bases, with 11 bases left between them. Germline V lookup: CDR1 SQVTM, CDR2 ANQGSEA. The CDR3 consists of 13 residues. The CDR3 DNA follows: TGCAGCGTTGAGCAGGTGCGCAACAATGAGCAGTTCTTC. As protein: CSVEQVRNNEQFF.

The chain recombines TRBV29-1 with TRBJ2-2, with D uncertain. The germline V gene has CDR1 SQVTM and CDR2 ANQGSEA. CDR3 length equals 13 residues. V lost 3 bases, J lost 7 bases, and 12 bases lay in between. CDR3 sequence: CSVELALGGELFF. For the CDR3, the DNA is TGCAGCGTTGAGCTTGCCCTGGGCGGGGAGCTGTTTTTT.

V usage is TRBV5-1 and J usage is TRBJ2-1; either TRBD1 or TRBD2 may supply D (5 bases each). The V gene lost 4 bases and the J gene lost 6 bases, with 17 bases spanning the gap. The CDR3 contains 15 residues. Germline-derived CDR1 and CDR2 are SGHRS and YFSETQ. The CDR3 here is CASSLGPPASNEQFF. CDR3 DNA: TGCGCCAGCAGCCTGGGACCCCCGGCGTCCAATGAGCAGTTCTTC.

This clone was found a few times. This chain connects TRBV6-1 to TRBJ2-3; D remains unclear. Trimming removed 2 bases from V and 4 bases from J, with 16 bases in between. CDR1 is MNHNS, CDR2 SASEGT, per germline. The CDR3 totals 16 residues. The CDR3 sequence is CASSEYPRPSADTQYF. CDR3 DNA: TGTGCCAGCAGTGAATACCCCCGGCCAAGTGCAGATACGCAGTATTTT.

The rearrangement joins TRBV6-1 to TRBJ2-1, with 8 bases matching TRBD2. The germline V gene has CDR1 MNHNS and CDR2 SASEGT. V lost 3 bases to trimming and J lost 3 bases; unmatched junction nucleotides: 13. CDR3 size: 18 residues. The CDR3 coding sequence is TGTGCCAGCAGTGAGCCAGACTATAAGCGGGGGAACTACAATGAGCAGTTCTTC. Translated: CASSEPDYKRGNYNEQFF.

The chain recombines TRBV29-1 with TRBJ2-7, with D perhaps assigned TRBD1 or TRBD2 (7 bases each). There are 12 residues in the CDR3. Germline loops: CDR1 SQVTM, CDR2 ANQGSEA. Trimming pared 6 bases from V and 4 bases from J, leaving 13 bases between. The CDR3 sequence is CSVREGQYEQYF. The CDR3 DNA reads as TGCAGCGTCAGGGAGGGACAGTACGAGCAGTACTTC.

This CDR3 reads CASSRRQETQYF. CDR3 DNA sequence: TGTGCCAGCAGCCGGAGGCAAGAGACCCAGTACTTC. The rearrangement joins TRBV28 to TRBJ2-5; D is perhaps TRBD2 (5 bases). The V end lost 6 bases, the J end lost 2 bases, and 7 bases lay between the germline ends. This CDR3 is built from 12 residues. Per the germline V gene, CDR1 is MDHEN and CDR2 is SYDVKM.

V is TRBV25-1 and J is TRBJ1-2; 7 nucleotides agree with TRBD1. CDR1 and CDR2 (germline): MGHDK, SYGVNS. The J segment lost 12 bases and the V segment lost 4 bases, leaving 11 bases of the junction unmatched. The CDR3 sequence is 13 residues long. CDR3 sequence: CASSVTGQKEHTF. The CDR3 DNA reads TGTGCCAGCAGTGTAACGGGACAGAAAGAACACACCTTC.

This rearrangement joins TRBV29-1 to TRBJ2-1; TRBD2 aligns across 10 bases. V trimming: 4 bases; J trimming: 6 bases; junction bases outside the gene matches: 3. The CDR3 runs 13 residues. Germline V gene sequence: CDR1 SQVTM, CDR2 ANQGSEA. The CDR3 bases are TGCAGCGTTGCAGTAGCGGGAGGCAATGAGCAGTTCTTC. Amino acid sequence: CSVAVAGGNEQFF.

V usage is TRBV29-1 and J usage is TRBJ2-1; 7 bases are a match to TRBD2. With 1 base clipped from V and 9 bases from J, the junction kept 3 bases outside the gene matches. The CDR3 sequence is 12 residues long. Germline V gene sequence: CDR1 SQVTM, CDR2 ANQGSEA. The CDR3, as DNA: TGCAGCGTTGAAGTTGGCGGGAGTGAGCAGTTCTTC. It translates to CSVEVGGSEQFF.

Remarks on this clone: Other DNA sequences in the sample encode the same CDR3. This chain uses TRBV11-2 with TRBJ2-2; D is ambiguous. The V end was cut by 1 base, the J end by 1 base, with 4 bases between. The CDR3 runs 14 residues. Per the germline V gene, CDR1 is SGHAT and CDR2 is FQNNGV. The CDR3 loop reads CASSLARNTGELFF. Written as DNA, the CDR3 is TGTGCCAGCAGCTTAGCCAGGAACACCGGGGAGCTGTTTTTT.